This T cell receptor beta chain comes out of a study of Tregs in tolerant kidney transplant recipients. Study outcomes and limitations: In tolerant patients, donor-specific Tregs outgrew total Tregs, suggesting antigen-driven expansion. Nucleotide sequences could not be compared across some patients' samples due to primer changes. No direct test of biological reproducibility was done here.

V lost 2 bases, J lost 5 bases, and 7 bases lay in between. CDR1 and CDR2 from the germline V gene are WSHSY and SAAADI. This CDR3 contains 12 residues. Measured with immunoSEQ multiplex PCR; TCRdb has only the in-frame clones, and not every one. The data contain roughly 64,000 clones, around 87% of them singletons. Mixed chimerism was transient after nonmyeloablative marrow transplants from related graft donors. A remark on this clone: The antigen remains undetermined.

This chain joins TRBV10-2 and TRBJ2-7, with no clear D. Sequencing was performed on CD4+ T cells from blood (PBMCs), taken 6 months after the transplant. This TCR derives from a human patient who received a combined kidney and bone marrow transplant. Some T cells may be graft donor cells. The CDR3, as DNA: TGCGCCAGCAGTGAGCCGGGTGACGAGCAGTACTTC. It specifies CASSEPGDEQYF.